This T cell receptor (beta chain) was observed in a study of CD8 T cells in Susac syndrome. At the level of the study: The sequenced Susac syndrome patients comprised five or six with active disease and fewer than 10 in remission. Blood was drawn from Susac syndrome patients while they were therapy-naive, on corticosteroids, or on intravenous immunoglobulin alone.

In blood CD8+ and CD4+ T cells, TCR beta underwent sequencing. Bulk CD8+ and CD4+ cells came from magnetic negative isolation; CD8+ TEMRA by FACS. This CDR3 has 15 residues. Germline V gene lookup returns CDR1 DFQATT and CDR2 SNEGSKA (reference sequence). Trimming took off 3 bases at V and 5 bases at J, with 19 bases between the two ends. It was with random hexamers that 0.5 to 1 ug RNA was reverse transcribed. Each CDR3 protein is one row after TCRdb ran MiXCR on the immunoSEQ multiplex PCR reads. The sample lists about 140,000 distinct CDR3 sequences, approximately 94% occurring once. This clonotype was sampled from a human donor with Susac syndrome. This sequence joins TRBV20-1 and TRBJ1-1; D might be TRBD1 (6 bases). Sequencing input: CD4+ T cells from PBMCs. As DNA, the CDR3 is TGCAGTGCTAGTTCAAACCGGGGGGCGGGGACTGAAGCTTTCTTT. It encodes CSASSNRGAGTEAFF.